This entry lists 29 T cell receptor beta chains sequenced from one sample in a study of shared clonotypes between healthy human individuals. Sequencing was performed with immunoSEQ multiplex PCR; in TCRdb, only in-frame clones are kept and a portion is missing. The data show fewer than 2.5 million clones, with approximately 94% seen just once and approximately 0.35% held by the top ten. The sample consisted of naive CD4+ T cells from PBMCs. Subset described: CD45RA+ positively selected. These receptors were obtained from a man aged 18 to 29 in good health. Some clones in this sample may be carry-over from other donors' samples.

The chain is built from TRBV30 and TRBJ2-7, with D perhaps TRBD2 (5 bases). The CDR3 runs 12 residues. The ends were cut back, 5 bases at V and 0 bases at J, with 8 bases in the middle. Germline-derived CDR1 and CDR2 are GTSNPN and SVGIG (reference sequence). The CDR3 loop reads CAWAADSYEQYF. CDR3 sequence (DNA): TGTGCCTGGGCAGCGGACTCCTACGAGCAGTACTTC.

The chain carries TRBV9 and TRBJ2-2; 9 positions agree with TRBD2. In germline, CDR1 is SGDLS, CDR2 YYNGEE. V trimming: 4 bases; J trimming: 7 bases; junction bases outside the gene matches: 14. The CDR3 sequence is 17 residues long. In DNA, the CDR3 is TGTGCCAGCAGCACACGTGAGAGACTAGCGGCCGACGGGGAGCTGTTTTTT. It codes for CASSTRERLAADGELFF.

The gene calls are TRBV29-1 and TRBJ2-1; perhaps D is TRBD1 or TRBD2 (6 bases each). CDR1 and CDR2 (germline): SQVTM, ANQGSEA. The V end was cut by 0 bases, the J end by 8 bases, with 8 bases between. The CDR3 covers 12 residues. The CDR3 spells CSVEEGGHEQFF. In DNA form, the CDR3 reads TGCAGCGTTGAAGAAGGGGGGCATGAGCAGTTCTTC.

As DNA, the CDR3 is TGTGCCAGCAGCAACCGACAGACGAACTATGGCTACACCTTC. It is translated as CASSNRQTNYGYTF. J is TRBJ1-2 and V is TRBV5-4; a weak D match, TRBD1 (5 bases). Trimming took 4 bases from V and 2 from J, leaving 12 bases between them. CDR3 size: 14 residues. From germline, CDR1 is SGHNT and CDR2 YYREEE (reference sequence).

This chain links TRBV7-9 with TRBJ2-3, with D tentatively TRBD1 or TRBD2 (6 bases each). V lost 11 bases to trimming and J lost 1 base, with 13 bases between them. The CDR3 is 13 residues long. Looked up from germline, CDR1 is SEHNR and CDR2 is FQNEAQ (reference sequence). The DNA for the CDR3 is TGTGCCGGGGGCTGGAGGGGCACAGATACGCAGTATTTT. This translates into CAGGWRGTDTQYF.

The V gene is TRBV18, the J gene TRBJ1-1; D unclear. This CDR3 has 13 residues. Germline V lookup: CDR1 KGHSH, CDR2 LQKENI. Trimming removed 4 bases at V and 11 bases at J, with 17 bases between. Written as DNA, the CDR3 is TGTGCCAGCTCACAGACCCCCTCAGGACCGGCTTTCTTT. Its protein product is CASSQTPSGPAFF. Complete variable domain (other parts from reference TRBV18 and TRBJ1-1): NAGVMQNPRHLVRRRGQEARLRCSPMKGHSHVYWYRQLPEEGLKFMVYLQKENIIDESGMPKERFSAEFPKEGPSILRIQQVVRGDSAAYFCASSQTPSGPAFFGQGTRLTVV.

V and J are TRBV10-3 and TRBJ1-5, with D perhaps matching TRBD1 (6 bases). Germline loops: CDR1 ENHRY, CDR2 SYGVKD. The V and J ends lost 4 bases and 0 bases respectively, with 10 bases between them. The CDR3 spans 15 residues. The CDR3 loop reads CAISGAGASNQPQHF. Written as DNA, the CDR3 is TGTGCCATCAGTGGGGCAGGGGCTAGCAATCAGCCCCAGCATTTT.

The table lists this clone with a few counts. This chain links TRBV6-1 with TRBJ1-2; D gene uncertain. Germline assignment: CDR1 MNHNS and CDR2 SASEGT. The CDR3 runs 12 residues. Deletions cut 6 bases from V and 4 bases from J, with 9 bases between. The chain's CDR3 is CASRVSAYGYTF. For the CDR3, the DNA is TGTGCCAGCAGGGTAAGCGCCTATGGCTACACCTTC.

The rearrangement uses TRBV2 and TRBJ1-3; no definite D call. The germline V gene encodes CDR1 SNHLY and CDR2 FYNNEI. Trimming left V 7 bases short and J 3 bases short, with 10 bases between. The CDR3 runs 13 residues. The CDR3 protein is CASTHRDGNTIYF. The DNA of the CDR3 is TGTGCCAGCACCCACAGAGATGGAAACACCATATATTTT.

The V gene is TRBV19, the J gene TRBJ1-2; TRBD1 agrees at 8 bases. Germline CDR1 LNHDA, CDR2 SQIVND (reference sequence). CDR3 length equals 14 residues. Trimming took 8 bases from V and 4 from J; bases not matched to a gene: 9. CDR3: CASHKGQGGYGYTF. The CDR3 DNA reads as TGTGCCAGTCATAAAGGACAGGGAGGCTATGGCTACACCTTC.

The CDR3, as DNA: TGTGCCAGCACCCGAACCGGGACAGGGGACCTCTATGGCTACACCTTC. This codes for CASTRTGTGDLYGYTF. The chain couples TRBV28 to TRBJ1-2; 10 bases are shared with TRBD1. Losses at the gene ends were 7 bases for V and 4 bases for J; bases not matched to a gene: 12. Germline V gene data show CDR1 as MDHEN and CDR2 as SYDVKM. CDR3 length equals 16 residues.

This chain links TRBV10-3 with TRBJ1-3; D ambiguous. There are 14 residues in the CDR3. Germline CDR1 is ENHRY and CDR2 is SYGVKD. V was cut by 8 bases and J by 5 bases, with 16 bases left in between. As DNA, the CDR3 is TGTGCCATCTCCGCCCTCGGAGTACGAAACACCATATATTTT. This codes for CAISALGVRNTIYF.

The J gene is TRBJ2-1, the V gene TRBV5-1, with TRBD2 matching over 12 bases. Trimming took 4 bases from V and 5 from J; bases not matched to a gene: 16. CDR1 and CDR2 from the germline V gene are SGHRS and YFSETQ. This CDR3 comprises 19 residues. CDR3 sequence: CASSRPGLAGPLTDNEQFF. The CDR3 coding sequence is TGCGCCAGCAGCCGTCCGGGACTAGCGGGCCCCCTTACGGACAATGAGCAGTTCTTC.

CDR3 protein: CASSQVWSSGNTIYF. Written as DNA, the CDR3 is TGTGCCAGCAGCCAGGTGTGGAGCTCTGGAAACACCATATATTTT. The chain couples TRBV4-2 to TRBJ1-3, with D uncertain. CDR3 size: 15 residues. Germline V gene lookup returns CDR1 LGHNA and CDR2 YNFKEQ. Trimming took off 3 bases at V and 0 bases at J, with 9 bases between the two ends.

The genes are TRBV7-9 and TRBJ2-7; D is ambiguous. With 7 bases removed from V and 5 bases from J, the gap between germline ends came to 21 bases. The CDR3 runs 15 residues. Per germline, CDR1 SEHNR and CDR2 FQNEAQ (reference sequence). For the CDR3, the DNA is TGTGCCAGCAAAACCTGGGATGACGAGCGCGACGAGCAGTACTTC. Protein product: CASKTWDDERDEQYF.

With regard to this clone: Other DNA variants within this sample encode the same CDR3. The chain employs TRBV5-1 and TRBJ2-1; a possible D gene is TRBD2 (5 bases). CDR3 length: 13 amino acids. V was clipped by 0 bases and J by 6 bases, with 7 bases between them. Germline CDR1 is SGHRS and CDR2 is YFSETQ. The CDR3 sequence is CASSLGGLNEQFF. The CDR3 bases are TGCGCCAGCAGCTTGGGAGGGCTCAATGAGCAGTTCTTC.

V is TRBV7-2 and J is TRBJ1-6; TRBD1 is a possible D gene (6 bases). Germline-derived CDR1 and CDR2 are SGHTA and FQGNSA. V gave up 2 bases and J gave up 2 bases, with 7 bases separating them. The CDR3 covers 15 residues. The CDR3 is CASSLRGAYNSPLHF. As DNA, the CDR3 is TGTGCCAGCAGCTTAAGGGGGGCCTATAATTCACCCCTCCACTTT.

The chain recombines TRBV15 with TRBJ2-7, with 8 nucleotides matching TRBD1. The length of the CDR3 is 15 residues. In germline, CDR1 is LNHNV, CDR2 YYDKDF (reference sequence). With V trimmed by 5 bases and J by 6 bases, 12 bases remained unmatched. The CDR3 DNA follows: TGTGCCACCAGCGTAACCCCCGGGACAGGTGGCGAGCAGTACTTC. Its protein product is CATSVTPGTGGEQYF.

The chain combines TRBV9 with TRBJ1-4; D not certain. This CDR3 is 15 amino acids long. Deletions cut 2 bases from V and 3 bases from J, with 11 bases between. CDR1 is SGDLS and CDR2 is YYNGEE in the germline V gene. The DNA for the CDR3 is TGTGCCAGCAGCGTTAGGTCCCTAGCTAATGAAAAACTGTTTTTT. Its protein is CASSVRSLANEKLFF. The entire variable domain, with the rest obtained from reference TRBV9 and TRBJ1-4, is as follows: DSGVTQTPKHLITATGQRVTLRCSPRSGDLSVYWYQQSLDQGLQFLIQYYNGEERAKGNILERFSAQQFPDLHSELNLSSLELGDSALYFCASSVRSLANEKLFFGSGTQLSVL.

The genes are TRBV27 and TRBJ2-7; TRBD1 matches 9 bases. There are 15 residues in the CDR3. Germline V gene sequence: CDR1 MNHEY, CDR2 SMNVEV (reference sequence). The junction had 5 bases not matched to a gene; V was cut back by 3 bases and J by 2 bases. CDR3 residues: CASSFGQGFTYEQYF. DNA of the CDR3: TGTGCCAGCAGTTTTGGACAGGGGTTCACCTACGAGCAGTACTTC.

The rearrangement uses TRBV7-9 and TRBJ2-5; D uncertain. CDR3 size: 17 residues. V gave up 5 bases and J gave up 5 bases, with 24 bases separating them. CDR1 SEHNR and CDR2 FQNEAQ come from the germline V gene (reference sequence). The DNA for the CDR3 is TGTGCCAGCAGCCCCTTTGTAGGCCTACCCCGTGGGGAGACCCAGTACTTC. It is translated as CASSPFVGLPRGETQYF.

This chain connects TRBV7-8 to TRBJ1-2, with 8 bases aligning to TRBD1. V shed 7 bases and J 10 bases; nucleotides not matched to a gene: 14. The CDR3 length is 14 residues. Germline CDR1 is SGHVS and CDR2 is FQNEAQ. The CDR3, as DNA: TGTGCCAGCAATTTGAGGGCTGACAGGGGAACCTACACCTTC. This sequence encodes CASNLRADRGTYTF.

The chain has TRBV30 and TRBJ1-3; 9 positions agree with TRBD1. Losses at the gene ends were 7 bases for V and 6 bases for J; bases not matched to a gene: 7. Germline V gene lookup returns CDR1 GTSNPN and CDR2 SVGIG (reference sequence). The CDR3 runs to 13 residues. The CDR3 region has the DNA TGTGCCTCGAGGACAGGGGTTGTAAACACCATATATTTT. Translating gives CASRTGVVNTIYF. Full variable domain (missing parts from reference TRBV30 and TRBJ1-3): SQTIHQWPATLVQPVGSPLSLECTVEGTSNPNLYWYRQAAGRGLQLLFYSVGIGQISSEVPQNLSASRPQDRQFILSSKKLLLSDSGFYLCASRTGVVNTIYFGEGSWLTVV.

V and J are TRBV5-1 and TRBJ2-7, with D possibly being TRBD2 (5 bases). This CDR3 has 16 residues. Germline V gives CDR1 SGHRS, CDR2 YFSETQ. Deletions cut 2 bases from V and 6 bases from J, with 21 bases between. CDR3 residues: CASSLVGLRDSGEQYF. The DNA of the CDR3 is TGCGCCAGCAGCTTAGTCGGGTTACGGGATTCGGGCGAGCAGTACTTC.

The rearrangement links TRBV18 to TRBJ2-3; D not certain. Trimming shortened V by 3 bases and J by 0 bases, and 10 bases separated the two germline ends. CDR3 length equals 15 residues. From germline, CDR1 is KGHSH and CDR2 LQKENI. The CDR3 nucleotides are TGTGCCAGCTCACCCCAGCCGCATAGCACAGATACGCAGTATTTT. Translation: CASSPQPHSTDTQYF.

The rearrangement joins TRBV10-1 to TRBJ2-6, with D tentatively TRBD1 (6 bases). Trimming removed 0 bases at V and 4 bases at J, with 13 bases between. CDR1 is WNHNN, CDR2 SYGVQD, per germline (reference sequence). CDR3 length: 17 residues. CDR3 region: CASSESRQGTGANVLTF. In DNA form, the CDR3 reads TGCGCCAGCAGTGAGTCACGTCAGGGGACCGGGGCCAACGTCCTGACTTTC.

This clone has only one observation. The CDR3 loop reads CASSRGQGAAGTYEQYF. The CDR3 DNA follows: TGCGCCAGCAGCCGGGGACAGGGGGCTGCGGGGACCTACGAGCAGTACTTC. This chain joins TRBV4-1 and TRBJ2-7; TRBD1 matches 12 bases. Trimming removed 4 bases from V and 2 bases from J; junction bases left unmatched: 9. This CDR3 region has 17 residues. From germline, CDR1 is MGHRA and CDR2 YSYEKL.

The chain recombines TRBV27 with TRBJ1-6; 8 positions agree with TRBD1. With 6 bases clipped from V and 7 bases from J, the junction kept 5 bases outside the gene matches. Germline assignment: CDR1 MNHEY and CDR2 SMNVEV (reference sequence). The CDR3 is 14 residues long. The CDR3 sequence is CASRPGGRNSPLHF. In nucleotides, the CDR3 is TGTGCCAGCAGACCAGGGGGCAGGAATTCACCCCTCCACTTT.

The CDR3 here is CASSVQGTYSGNTIYF. The CDR3 region has the DNA TGTGCCAGCAGCGTGCAGGGGACTTACTCTGGAAACACCATATATTTT. V is TRBV9 and J is TRBJ1-3, with D perhaps TRBD1 (6 bases). Germline CDR1 and CDR2: SGDLS and YYNGEE. V dropped 2 bases and J dropped 0 bases, with 12 bases sitting between them. The CDR3 runs to 16 residues. Combining the CDR3 with reference TRBV9 and TRBJ1-3 gives the whole variable domain DSGVTQTPKHLITATGQRVTLRCSPRSGDLSVYWYQQSLDQGLQFLIQYYNGEERAKGNILERFSAQQFPDLHSELNLSSLELGDSALYFCASSVQGTYSGNTIYFGEGSWLTVV.